This T cell receptor (beta chain) was found in a study of shared clonotypes between healthy human individuals. General observations from the study: Of the naive CD4 clonotypes, about 5% were shared across several donors.

CD45RO-negative cells were positively selected for CCR7, leaving out terminally differentiated effector memory CD45RA+ cells. Assay: immunoSEQ multiplex PCR; the TCRdb copy retains only in-frame clones and omits some. In the table there are some 2 million clones, less than 95% of which are singletons. Turning to this clone: The antigen is not known.

This receptor was identified in a man younger than 35 in good health. The sequencing sample was made of naive CD8+ T cells sorted from blood.

The CDR3 nucleotides are TGTGCCAGCAGTCCAGACAGGGGTTACACCGGGGAGCTGTTTTTT. Translation gives CASSPDRGYTGELFF. The V call is TRBV6-6, the J call TRBJ2-2; 8 bases agree with TRBD1. With V trimmed by 5 bases and J by 3 bases, 5 bases remained unmatched. CDR3 size: 15 residues. Per the germline V gene, CDR1 is MNHNY and CDR2 is SVGAGI (reference sequence).